This T cell receptor (beta chain) was identified during a study of regulatory T cells in long-lasting Graves disease. Study details: Graves' patients, diagnosed recently, had received antithyroid drugs under 3 months.

General study results and limits: TRBV28 was favored in persistent disease, as were TRBJ1-2 and TRBJ2-5.

The ends lost 1 base at V and 7 bases at J; junction bases unmatched: 9. Germline CDR1 is SGHRS and CDR2 is YFSETQ. This CDR3 region has 15 residues. As for this clonotype: Its specificity is not known.

Time point: newly diagnosed GD, antithyroid drugs for less than 3 months. There was RNA extracted from PBMCs, and the TCR library was made from it. Building of the TCR beta libraries involved iRepertoire HTBI primers and Arm-PCR of CDR3 regions. MiXCR, applied by TCRdb to the multiplex PCR reads, yields one record per CDR3 protein. The sample consists of 350,000 to 450,000 distinct CDR3 sequences, about a sixth of them appearing once. The same specimen was also included in a second study, on T cells in Graves' hyperthyroidism and ophthalmopathy. That paper adds: The hyperthyroidism was newly diagnosed and had lasted under 2 months; the patients were aged 18 to 65.

The V and J genes are TRBV5-1 and TRBJ2-7; 9 bases match TRBD2. The sample was peripheral blood mononuclear cells (PBMCs), taken at new diagnosis, from a patient treated with antithyroid drugs. This clonotype was obtained from a man aged 40-49 years with Graves disease. The CDR3 here is CASSLQAGGAGEQYF. As DNA, the CDR3 is TGCGCCAGCAGCTTGCAAGCGGGGGGAGCTGGGGAGCAGTACTTC. Looking up the rest from reference TRBV5-1 and TRBJ2-7 gives the full variable domain: KAGVTQTPRYLIKTRGQQVTLSCSPISGHRSVSWYQQTPGQGLQFLFEYFSETQRNKGNFPGRFSGRQFSNSRSEMNVSTLELGDSALYLCASSLQAGGAGEQYFGPGTRLTVT.